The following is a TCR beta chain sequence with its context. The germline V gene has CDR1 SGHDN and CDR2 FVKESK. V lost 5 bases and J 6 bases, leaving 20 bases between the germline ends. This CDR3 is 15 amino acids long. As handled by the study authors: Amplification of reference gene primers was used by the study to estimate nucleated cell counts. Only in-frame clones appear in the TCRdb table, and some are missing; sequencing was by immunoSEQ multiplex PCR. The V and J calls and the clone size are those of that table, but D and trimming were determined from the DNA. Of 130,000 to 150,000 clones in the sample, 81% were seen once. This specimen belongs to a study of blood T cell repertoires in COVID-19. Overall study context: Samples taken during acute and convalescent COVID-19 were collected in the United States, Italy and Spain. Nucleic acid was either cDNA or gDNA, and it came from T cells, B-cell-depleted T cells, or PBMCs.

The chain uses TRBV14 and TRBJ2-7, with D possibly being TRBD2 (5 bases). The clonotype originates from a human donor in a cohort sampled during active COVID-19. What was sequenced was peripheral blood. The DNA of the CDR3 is TGTGCCAGCAGCAGCCGGGGTACCATTTCTTCCGAGCAGTACTTC. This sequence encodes CASSSRGTISSEQYF.